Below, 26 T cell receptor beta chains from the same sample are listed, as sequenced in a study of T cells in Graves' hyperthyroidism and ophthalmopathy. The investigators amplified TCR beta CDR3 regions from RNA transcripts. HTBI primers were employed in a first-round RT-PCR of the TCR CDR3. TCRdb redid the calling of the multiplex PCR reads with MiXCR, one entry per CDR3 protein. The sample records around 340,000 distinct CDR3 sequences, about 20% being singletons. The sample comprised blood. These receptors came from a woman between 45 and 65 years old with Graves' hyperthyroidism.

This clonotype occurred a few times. CDR3 nucleotides: TGTGCCAGCAGCCAAGGACAGGGGGCTTCTAATGAAAAACTGTTTTTT. Encoded protein: CASSQGQGASNEKLFF. This sequence joins TRBV14 and TRBJ1-4, with 10 nucleotides matching TRBD1. The V segment lost 1 base and the J segment 3 bases; nucleotides outside the gene matches: 2. The CDR3 spans 16 residues. CDR1 SGHDN and CDR2 FVKESK come from the germline V gene.

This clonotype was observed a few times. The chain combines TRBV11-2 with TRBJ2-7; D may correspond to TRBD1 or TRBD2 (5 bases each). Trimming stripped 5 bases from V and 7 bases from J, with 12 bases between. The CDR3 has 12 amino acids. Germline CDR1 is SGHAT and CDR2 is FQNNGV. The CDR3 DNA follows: TGTGCCAGCAGCGGGACGTTGGGAGAGCAGTACGTC. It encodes CASSGTLGEQYV.

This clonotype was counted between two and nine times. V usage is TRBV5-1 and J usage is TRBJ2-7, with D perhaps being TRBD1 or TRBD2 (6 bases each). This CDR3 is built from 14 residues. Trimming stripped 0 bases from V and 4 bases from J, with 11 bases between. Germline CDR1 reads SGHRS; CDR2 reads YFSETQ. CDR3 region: CASSLVGGPYEQYV. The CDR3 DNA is TGCGCCAGCAGCTTGGTCGGGGGCCCTTACGAGCAGTACGTC.

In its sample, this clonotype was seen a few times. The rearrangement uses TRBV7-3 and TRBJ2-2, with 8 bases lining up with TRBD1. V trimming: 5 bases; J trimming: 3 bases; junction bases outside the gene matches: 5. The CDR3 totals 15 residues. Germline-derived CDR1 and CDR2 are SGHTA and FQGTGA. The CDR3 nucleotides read TGTGCCAGCAGCCGTACAGGGGGTGACACCGGGGAGCTGTTTTTT. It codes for CASSRTGGDTGELFF.

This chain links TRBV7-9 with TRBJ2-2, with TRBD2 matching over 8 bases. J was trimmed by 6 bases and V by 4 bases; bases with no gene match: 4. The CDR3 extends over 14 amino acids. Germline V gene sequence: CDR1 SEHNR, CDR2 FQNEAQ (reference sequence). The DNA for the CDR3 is TGTGCCAGCAGCTCCGTACTAGCGGCCGGGGAGCTGTTTTTT. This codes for CASSSVLAAGELFF.

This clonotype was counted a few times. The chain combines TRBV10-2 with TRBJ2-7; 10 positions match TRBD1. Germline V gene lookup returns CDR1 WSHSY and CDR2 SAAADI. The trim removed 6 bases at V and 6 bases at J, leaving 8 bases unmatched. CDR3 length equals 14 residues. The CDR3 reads CASSSGQGSAEQYV. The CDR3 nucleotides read TGCGCCAGCAGCTCGGGACAGGGGAGTGCCGAGCAGTACGTC.

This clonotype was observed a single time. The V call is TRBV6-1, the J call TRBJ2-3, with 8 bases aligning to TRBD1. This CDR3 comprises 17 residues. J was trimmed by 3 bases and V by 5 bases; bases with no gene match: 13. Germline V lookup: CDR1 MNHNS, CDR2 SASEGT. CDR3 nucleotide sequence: TGTGCCAGCAGTCCCCTAACTGGACAGGGAGTTACAGATACGCAGTATTTT. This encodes CASSPLTGQGVTDTQYF.

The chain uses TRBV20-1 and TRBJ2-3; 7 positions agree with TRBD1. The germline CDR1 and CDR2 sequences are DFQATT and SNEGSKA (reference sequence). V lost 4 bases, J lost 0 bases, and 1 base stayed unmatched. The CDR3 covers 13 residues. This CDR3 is CSAKTGSTDTQYF. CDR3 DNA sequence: TGCAGTGCTAAGACAGGGAGCACAGATACGCAGTATTTT.

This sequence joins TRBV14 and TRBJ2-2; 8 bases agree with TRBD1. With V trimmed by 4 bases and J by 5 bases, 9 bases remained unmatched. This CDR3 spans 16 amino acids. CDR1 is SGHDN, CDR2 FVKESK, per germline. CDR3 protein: CASSLTQGALTGELFF. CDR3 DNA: TGTGCCAGCAGCCTTACCCAGGGGGCGCTGACCGGGGAGCTGTTTTTT.

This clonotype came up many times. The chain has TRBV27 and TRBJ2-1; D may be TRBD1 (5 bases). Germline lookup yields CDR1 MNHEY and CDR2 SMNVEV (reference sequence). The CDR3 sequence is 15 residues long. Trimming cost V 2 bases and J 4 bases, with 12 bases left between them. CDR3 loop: CASSLQGRLYNEQFF. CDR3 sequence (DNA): TGTGCCAGCAGTTTACAGGGTCGGCTTTACAATGAGCAGTTCTTC.

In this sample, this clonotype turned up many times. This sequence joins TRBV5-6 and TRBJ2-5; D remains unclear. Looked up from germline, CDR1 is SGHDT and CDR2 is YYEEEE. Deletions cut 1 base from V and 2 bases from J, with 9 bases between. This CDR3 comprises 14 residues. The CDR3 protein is CASSLSGRQETQYF. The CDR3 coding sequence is TGTGCCAGCAGCTTGTCCGGCAGGCAAGAGACCCAGTACTTC.

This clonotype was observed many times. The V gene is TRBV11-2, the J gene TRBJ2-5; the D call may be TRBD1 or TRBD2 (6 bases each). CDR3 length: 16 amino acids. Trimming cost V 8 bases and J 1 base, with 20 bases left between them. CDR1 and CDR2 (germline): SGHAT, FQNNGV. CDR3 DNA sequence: TGTGCCAGCCGCCCTGAGGGGGGCAGGGGCCAAGAGACCCAGTACTTC. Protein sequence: CASRPEGGRGQETQYF.

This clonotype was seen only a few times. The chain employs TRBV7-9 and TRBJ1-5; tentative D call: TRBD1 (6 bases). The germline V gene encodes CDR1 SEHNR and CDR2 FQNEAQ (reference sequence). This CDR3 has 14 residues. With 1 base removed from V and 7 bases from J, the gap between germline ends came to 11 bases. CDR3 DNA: TGTGCCAGCAGCTTAGACTGGGGGCACCAGCCCCAGCATTTT. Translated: CASSLDWGHQPQHF.

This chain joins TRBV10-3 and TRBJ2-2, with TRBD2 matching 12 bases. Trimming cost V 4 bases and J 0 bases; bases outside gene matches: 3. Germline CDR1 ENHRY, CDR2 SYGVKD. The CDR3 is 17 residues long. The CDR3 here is CAISGTSGGSNTGELFF. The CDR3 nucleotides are TGTGCCATCAGTGGAACTAGCGGGGGGTCGAACACCGGGGAGCTGTTTTTT.

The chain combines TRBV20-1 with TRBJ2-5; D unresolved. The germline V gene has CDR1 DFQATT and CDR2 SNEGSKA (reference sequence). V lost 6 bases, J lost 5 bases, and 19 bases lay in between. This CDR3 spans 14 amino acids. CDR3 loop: CSATSGGRRETQYF. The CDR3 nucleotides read TGCAGTGCCACATCTGGCGGCAGAAGGGAGACCCAGTACTTC.

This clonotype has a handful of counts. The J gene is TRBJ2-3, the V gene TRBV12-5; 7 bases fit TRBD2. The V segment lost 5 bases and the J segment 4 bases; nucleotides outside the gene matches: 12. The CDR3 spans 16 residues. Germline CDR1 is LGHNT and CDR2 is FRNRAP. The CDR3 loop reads CASGLGSGARADTQYF. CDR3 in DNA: TGTGCTAGTGGTCTCGGGAGCGGGGCGCGCGCAGATACGCAGTATTTT.

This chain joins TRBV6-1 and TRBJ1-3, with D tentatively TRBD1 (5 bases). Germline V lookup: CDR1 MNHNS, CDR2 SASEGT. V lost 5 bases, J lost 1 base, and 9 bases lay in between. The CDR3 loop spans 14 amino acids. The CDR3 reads CASSIQESGNTIYF. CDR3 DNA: TGTGCCAGCAGTATACAGGAGTCTGGAAACACCATATATTTT.

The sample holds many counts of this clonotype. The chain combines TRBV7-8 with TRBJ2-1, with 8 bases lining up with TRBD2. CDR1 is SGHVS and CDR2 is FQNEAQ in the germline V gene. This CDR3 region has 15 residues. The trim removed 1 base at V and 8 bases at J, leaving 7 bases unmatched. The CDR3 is CASSLVALAGHEQFF. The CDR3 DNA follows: TGTGCCAGCAGCTTAGTAGCTCTAGCGGGCCATGAGCAGTTCTTC.

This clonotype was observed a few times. The CDR3 reads CASSLAGMWYEQYF. The DNA for the CDR3 is TGTGCCAGCAGTTTAGCGGGAATGTGGTACGAGCAGTACTTC. V usage is TRBV6-2 or TRBV6-3 and J usage is TRBJ2-7; TRBD2 aligns across 8 bases. Germline CDR1 reads MNHEY; CDR2 reads SVGEGT. The CDR3 loop spans 14 amino acids. With 4 bases clipped from V and 4 bases from J, the junction kept 6 bases outside the gene matches.

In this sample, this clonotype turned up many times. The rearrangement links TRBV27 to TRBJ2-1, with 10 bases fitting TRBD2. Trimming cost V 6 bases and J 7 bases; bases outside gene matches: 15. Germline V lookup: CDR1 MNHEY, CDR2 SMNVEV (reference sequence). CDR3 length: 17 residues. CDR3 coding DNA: TGTGCCAGCAGCCGAATCATAGCGGGAGGAGGGCGGAATGAGCAGTTCTTC. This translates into CASSRIIAGGGRNEQFF.

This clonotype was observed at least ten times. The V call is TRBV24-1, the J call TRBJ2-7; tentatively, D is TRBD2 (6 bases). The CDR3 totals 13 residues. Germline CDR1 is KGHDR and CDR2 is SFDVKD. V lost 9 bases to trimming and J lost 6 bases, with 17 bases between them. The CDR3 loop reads CATSGRENLEQYF. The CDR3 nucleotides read TGTGCCACCTCGGGTCGGGAGAACCTCGAGCAGTACTTC.

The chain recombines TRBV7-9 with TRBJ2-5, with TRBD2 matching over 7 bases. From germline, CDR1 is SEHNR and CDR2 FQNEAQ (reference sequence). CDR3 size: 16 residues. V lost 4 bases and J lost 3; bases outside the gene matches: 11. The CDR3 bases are TGTGCCAGCAGCTCCTCTAGCGGTTCCCTAAAAGAGACCCAGTACTTC. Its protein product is CASSSSSGSLKETQYF.

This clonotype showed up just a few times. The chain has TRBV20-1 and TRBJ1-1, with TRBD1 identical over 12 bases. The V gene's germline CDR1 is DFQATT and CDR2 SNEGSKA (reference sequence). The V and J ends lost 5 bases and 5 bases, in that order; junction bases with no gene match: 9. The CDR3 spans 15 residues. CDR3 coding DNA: TGCAGTGCTTCCGGGACAGGGGGCGTGTGGACTGAAGCTTTCTTT. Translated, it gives CSASGTGGVWTEAFF.

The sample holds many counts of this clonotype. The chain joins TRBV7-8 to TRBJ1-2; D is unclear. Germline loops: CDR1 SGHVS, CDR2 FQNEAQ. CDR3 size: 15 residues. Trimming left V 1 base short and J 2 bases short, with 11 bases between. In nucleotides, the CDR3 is TGTGCCAGCAGCTTAGTGGATCGTTTGAACTATGGCTACACCTTC. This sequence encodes CASSLVDRLNYGYTF.

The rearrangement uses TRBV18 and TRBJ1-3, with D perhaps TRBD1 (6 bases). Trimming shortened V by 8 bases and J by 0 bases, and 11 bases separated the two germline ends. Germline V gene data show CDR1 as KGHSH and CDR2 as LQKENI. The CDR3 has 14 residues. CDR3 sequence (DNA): TGTGCCAGCGCCGGACAGAACTCTGGAAACACCATATATTTT. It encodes CASAGQNSGNTIYF. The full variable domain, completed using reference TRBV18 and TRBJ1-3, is NAGVMQNPRHLVRRRGQEARLRCSPMKGHSHVYWYRQLPEEGLKFMVYLQKENIIDESGMPKERFSAEFPKEGPSILRIQQVVRGDSAAYFCASAGQNSGNTIYFGEGSWLTVV.

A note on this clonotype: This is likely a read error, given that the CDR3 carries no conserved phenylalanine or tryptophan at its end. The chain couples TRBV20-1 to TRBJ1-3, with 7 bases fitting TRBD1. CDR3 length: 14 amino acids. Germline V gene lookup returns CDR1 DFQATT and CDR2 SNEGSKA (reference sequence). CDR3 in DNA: TGCAGTGCTGGAGACAGGGCCTCTGGAAACACCATATATTCT. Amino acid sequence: CSAGDRASGNTIYS.